Presented here are 25 T cell receptor beta chains from one specimen sequenced in a study of OX40 agonist ivuxolimab in advanced cancers. Libraries were prepared by immunoSEQ multiplex PCR; TCRdb keeps only in-frame clonotypes and omits some of them. The sample shows 70,000 to 90,000 clones, roughly 84% of them seen only once. Sequenced material: CD4+ or CD8+ T cells sorted from blood, taken in a trial of the OX40 agonist ivuxolimab. Receptors were obtained from an adult with an advanced solid tumor such as melanoma, head and neck, liver or kidney cancer.

V and J are TRBV7-6 and TRBJ2-2, with TRBD2 matching over 10 bases. CDR1 is SGHVS and CDR2 is FNYEAQ in the germline V gene. V gave up 7 bases and J gave up 1 base; unmatched junction bases: 15. This CDR3 has 19 residues. In DNA form, the CDR3 reads TGTGCCAGCACACGACGCGGAGCGGGGGGGGGCTTGAACACCGGGGAGCTGTTTTTT. Protein product: CASTRRGAGGGLNTGELFF.

The chain joins TRBV2 to TRBJ1-1, with 9 bases identical to TRBD1. The germline V gene has CDR1 SNHLY and CDR2 FYNNEI. With V trimmed by 3 bases and J by 7 bases, 12 bases remained unmatched. The CDR3 sequence is 16 residues long. This CDR3 is CASSDRQGGRHSEAFF. CDR3 bases: TGTGCCAGCAGTGATCGACAGGGGGGAAGGCATAGTGAAGCTTTCTTT.

A single count supports this clone. V is TRBV29-1 and J is TRBJ1-1; D is ambiguous. The CDR3 sequence is 14 residues long. From germline, CDR1 is SQVTM and CDR2 ANQGSEA. V lost 2 bases to trimming and J lost 4 bases, with 14 bases between them. This chain's CDR3 is CSVEPYGVSTEAFF. Written as DNA, the CDR3 is TGCAGCGTTGAACCGTATGGGGTAAGCACTGAAGCTTTCTTT.

The chain carries TRBV21-1 and TRBJ1-2; the table names TRBD1, a call not compared with the DNA. TRBV21-1 is a listed pseudogene. The CDR3 sequence is 15 residues long. CDR3 nucleotide sequence: TGTGCCAGCAGCAAAGGTGACGGACAGGGGTCCGGCTACACCTTC. As protein: CASSKGDGQGSGYTF.

The chain is built from TRBV29-1 and TRBJ2-7, with 7 bases that match TRBD2. V lost 4 bases to trimming and J lost 2 bases; unmatched junction nucleotides: 11. Germline CDR1 SQVTM, CDR2 ANQGSEA. The CDR3 is 15 amino acids. CDR3 nucleotide sequence: TGCAGCGTTGGTAGGCGGGAGAGGCCTCCCTACGAGCAGTACTTC. The encoded protein is CSVGRRERPPYEQYF.

This chain links TRBV6-5 with TRBJ1-2; tentative D call: TRBD1 (6 bases). The V gene's germline CDR1 is MNHEY and CDR2 SVGAGI. V lost 6 bases and J lost 4, with 12 bases in between. CDR3 size: 13 residues. The CDR3 DNA reads TGTGCCAGCAGGTGGGGACACGGCTATGGCTACACCTTC. This sequence encodes CASRWGHGYGYTF.

The chain is built from TRBV7-3 and TRBJ1-1; D gene uncertain. Trimming took 5 bases from V and 5 from J, leaving 12 bases between them. Germline V gene sequence: CDR1 SGHTA, CDR2 FQGTGA. This CDR3 contains 13 residues. CDR3 sequence: CASSPQGSTEAFF. In DNA form, the CDR3 reads TGTGCCAGCAGCCCCCAAGGGAGTACTGAAGCTTTCTTT.

This rearrangement joins TRBV6-6 to TRBJ2-1, with 10 bases that match TRBD1. This CDR3 is 14 amino acids long. CDR1 and CDR2 (germline): MNHNY, SVGAGI (reference sequence). The J segment lost 6 bases and the V segment lost 6 bases, leaving 5 bases of the junction unmatched. Here the CDR3 DNA reads TGTGCCAGCAGGCGACAGGGGGCGTTCAATGAGCAGTTCTTC. It yields the protein CASRRQGAFNEQFF.

The chain employs TRBV11-2 and TRBJ2-1; 7 bases match TRBD2. This CDR3 contains 15 residues. Trimming removed 4 bases from V and 1 base from J; junction bases left unmatched: 4. From germline, CDR1 is SGHAT and CDR2 FQNNGV. CDR3 in amino acids: CASSSSGLSYNEQFF. CDR3 DNA: TGTGCCAGCAGCTCTAGCGGACTTTCCTACAATGAGCAGTTCTTC.

This clone was observed a few times. The junction does not match germline at one end; this may be a read error. The chain is built from TRBV11-2 and TRBJ2-3; tentatively, D is TRBD2 (7 bases). This CDR3 region has 13 residues. CDR1 SGHAT and CDR2 FQNNGV come from the germline V gene. For the CDR3, the DNA is TGTGCCAGCGGAACGGGGGGCACATATACGCAGTATTTT. Translating it yields CASGTGGTYTQYF.

This clone was seen a single time. The rearrangement links TRBV29-1 to TRBJ2-1; weak D call: TRBD1 (6 bases). Between the trimmed V and J ends, which lost 3 bases and 5 bases, there was a span of 11 bases. The CDR3 is 13 residues long. CDR1 and CDR2 from the germline V gene are SQVTM and ANQGSEA. The CDR3 loop reads CSVDSGANNEQFF. The CDR3 coding sequence is TGCAGCGTTGACTCAGGGGCCAACAATGAGCAGTTCTTC.

V usage is TRBV27 and J usage is TRBJ1-2; D perhaps matches TRBD1 (5 bases). V was cut by 6 bases and J by 5 bases, with 13 bases left in between. Germline-derived CDR1 and CDR2 are MNHEY and SMNVEV (reference sequence). The CDR3 contains 13 residues. DNA for the CDR3: TGTGCCAGCAGCTCGCGGGGGTGGTATGGCTACACCTTC. Translating gives CASSSRGWYGYTF.

The chain has TRBV10-3 and TRBJ1-5; D unclear. Germline CDR1 reads ENHRY; CDR2 reads SYGVKD. The V gene lost 4 bases and the J gene lost 0 bases, with 13 bases spanning the gap. This CDR3 region has 16 residues. The CDR3 region is CAISVNSPYSNQPQHF. CDR3 sequence (DNA): TGTGCCATCAGTGTAAACAGTCCCTATAGCAATCAGCCCCAGCATTTT.

The V call is TRBV7-2, the J call TRBJ2-3; the D is unclear. The germline CDR1 and CDR2 sequences are SGHTA and FQGNSA. The V and J ends lost 3 bases and 2 bases respectively, with 6 bases between them. The CDR3 consists of 13 residues. The CDR3 DNA reads TGTGCCAGCAGCTTTGCCCCCACAGATACGCAGTATTTT. Its protein product is CASSFAPTDTQYF. Variable domain in full (rest from reference TRBV7-2 and TRBJ2-3): GAGVSQSPSNKVTEKGKDVELRCDPISGHTALYWYRQSLGQGLEFLIYFQGNSAPDKSGLPSDRFSAERTGGSVSTLTIQRTQQEDSAVYLCASSFAPTDTQYFGPGTRLTVL.

In its sample, this clone was seen many times. The chain recombines TRBV7-8 with TRBJ1-2, with D possibly being TRBD1 (5 bases). Per the germline V gene, CDR1 is SGHVS and CDR2 is FQNEAQ. V lost 3 bases, J lost 5 bases, and 25 bases lay in between. The CDR3 is made up of 18 amino acids. The CDR3 here is CASSFSLTPGQGGYGYTF. The CDR3 DNA follows: TGTGCCAGCAGCTTTTCGCTAACCCCCGGGCAGGGCGGGTATGGCTACACCTTC.

This clone was recorded only once. J is TRBJ1-2 and V is TRBV5-6; weak D call: TRBD1 (5 bases). CDR1 SGHDT and CDR2 YYEEEE come from the germline V gene. The CDR3 length is 16 residues. The germline V and J ends were trimmed by 2 bases and 4 bases, with 18 bases remaining between them. CDR3 amino acids: CASSLKRGQTVYGYTF. DNA for the CDR3: TGTGCCAGCAGCTTAAAAAGGGGCCAGACAGTCTATGGCTACACCTTC.

This clone has only a few counts. The chain carries TRBV19 and TRBJ2-6; D not certain. In germline, CDR1 is LNHDA, CDR2 SQIVND (reference sequence). Trimming left V 6 bases short and J 0 bases short, with 12 bases between. This CDR3 region has 16 residues. The CDR3 DNA is TGTGCCAGTAGGGCAGGCCTCAGCTCTGGGGCCAACGTCCTGACTTTC. It translates to CASRAGLSSGANVLTF.

The V gene is TRBV5-1, the J gene TRBJ2-3; D ambiguous. In germline, CDR1 is SGHRS, CDR2 YFSETQ. The CDR3 length is 13 residues. The V gene lost 2 bases and the J gene lost 3 bases, with 7 bases spanning the gap. The CDR3 bases are TGCGCCAGCAGCTTCATTCCAACAGATACGCAGTATTTT. This encodes CASSFIPTDTQYF.

This clone was observed once. The chain combines TRBV6-6 with TRBJ1-1, with unresolved D. The germline V gene has CDR1 MNHNY and CDR2 SVGAGI (reference sequence). The CDR3 spans 13 residues. Trimming pared 6 bases from V and 1 base from J, leaving 9 bases between. Here the CDR3 reads CASRRGENTEAFF. DNA of the CDR3: TGTGCCAGCAGACGCGGAGAGAACACTGAAGCTTTCTTT.

The chain has TRBV5-1 and TRBJ2-2; D might be TRBD2 (5 bases). This CDR3 spans 14 amino acids. Trimming shortened V by 0 bases and J by 5 bases, and 8 bases separated the two germline ends. Germline loops: CDR1 SGHRS, CDR2 YFSETQ. This chain's CDR3 is CASSLVSGTGELFF. Written as DNA, the CDR3 is TGCGCCAGCAGCTTGGTCTCGGGGACCGGGGAGCTGTTTTTT.

The genes are TRBV6-5 and TRBJ2-5; no reliable D call. Germline V gene data show CDR1 as MNHEY and CDR2 as SVGAGI. CDR3 length: 14 residues. Trimming took off 4 bases at V and 7 bases at J, with 16 bases between the two ends. CDR3 sequence: CASSSGSKVVTQYF. CDR3 sequence (DNA): TGTGCCAGCAGTTCCGGATCAAAAGTGGTGACCCAGTACTTC.

The table lists this clone with a count of one. The rearrangement uses TRBV7-9 and TRBJ2-1; TRBD2 aligns across 9 bases. Germline CDR1 SEHNR, CDR2 FQNEAQ (reference sequence). V shed 0 bases and J 7 bases; nucleotides not matched to a gene: 1. CDR3 length equals 14 residues. The CDR3 is CASSLASGGNEQFF. The CDR3 DNA sequence: TGTGCCAGCAGCTTAGCTAGCGGGGGAAATGAGCAGTTCTTC.

The genes are TRBV19 and TRBJ2-1; D is possibly TRBD1 (6 bases). V was cut by 10 bases and J by 5 bases, with 21 bases left in between. The length of the CDR3 is 15 residues. The V gene's germline CDR1 is LNHDA and CDR2 SQIVND (reference sequence). The CDR3 here is CATASGVQPHNEQFF. CDR3 nucleotide sequence: TGTGCCACCGCATCAGGGGTCCAGCCTCACAATGAGCAGTTCTTC.

Regarding this clone: Other DNA sequences in this sample translate to the same CDR3. The chain joins TRBV7-2 to TRBJ1-5, with D perhaps TRBD1 (6 bases). Germline V gives CDR1 SGHTA, CDR2 FQGNSA. The CDR3 consists of 14 residues. Between the trimmed V and J ends, which lost 6 bases and 0 bases, there was a span of 9 bases. CDR3 nucleotides: TGTGCCAGCAGTCCGGACAGTAGCAATCAGCCCCAGCATTTT. Its translation: CASSPDSSNQPQHF.

The V and J genes are TRBV30 and TRBJ1-1; D might be TRBD1 (6 bases). This CDR3 spans 13 amino acids. CDR1 and CDR2 from the germline V gene are GTSNPN and SVGIG (reference sequence). V lost 5 bases, J lost 4 bases, and 14 bases lay in between. DNA for the CDR3: TGTGCCTGGGACGAGGGGGGTAGCACTGAAGCTTTCTTT. Residues: CAWDEGGSTEAFF.